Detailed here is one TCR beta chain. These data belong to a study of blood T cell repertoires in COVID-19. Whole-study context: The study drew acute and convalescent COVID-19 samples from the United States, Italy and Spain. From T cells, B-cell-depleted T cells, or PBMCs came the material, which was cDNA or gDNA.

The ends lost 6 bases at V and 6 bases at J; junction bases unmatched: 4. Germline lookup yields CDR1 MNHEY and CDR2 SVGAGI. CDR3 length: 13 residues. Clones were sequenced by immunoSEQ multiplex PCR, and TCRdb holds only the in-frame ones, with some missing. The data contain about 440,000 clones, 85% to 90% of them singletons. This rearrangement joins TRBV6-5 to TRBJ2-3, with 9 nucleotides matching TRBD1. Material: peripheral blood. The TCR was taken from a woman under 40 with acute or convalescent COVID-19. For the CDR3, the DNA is TGTGCCAGCAGGGGGACAGGGAGGGATACGCAGTATTTT. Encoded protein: CASRGTGRDTQYF.